This T cell receptor (beta chain) was identified during a study of siplizumab effects on memory and regulatory T cells. About the study: Paired setups tested mixed lymphocyte reactions with approximately 1 ug/mL siplizumab or no drug.

This clone came up a few times. Its specificity is not known. Cells that made up the mixed lymphocyte reaction were cocultured at 37°C for over five days. Only in-frame clones appear in the TCRdb table, and some are missing; sequencing was by immunoSEQ multiplex PCR. The sample shows 13,000 to 15,000 clones, less than 50% of them seen only once. The CDR3 totals 16 residues. J lost 5 bases, V lost 0 bases, and 9 bases had no gene match. CDR1 is MNHGY, CDR2 SAAAGT, per germline. V gene TRBV6-8 combines with J gene TRBJ2-7; 8 bases fit TRBD1. Source material: CFSE-low (dividing) CD4+ T cells sorted from an allogeneic mixed lymphocyte reaction. This clonotype was sampled from a human donor in good health; the cells came from an allogeneic mixed lymphocyte reaction. Some clones in this sample may be carry-over from other donors' samples. The CDR3 DNA reads TGTGCCAGCAGTTACTCGGGACAGGAGACTTTGGACGAGCAGTACTTC. Amino acid sequence: CASSYSGQETLDEQYF.